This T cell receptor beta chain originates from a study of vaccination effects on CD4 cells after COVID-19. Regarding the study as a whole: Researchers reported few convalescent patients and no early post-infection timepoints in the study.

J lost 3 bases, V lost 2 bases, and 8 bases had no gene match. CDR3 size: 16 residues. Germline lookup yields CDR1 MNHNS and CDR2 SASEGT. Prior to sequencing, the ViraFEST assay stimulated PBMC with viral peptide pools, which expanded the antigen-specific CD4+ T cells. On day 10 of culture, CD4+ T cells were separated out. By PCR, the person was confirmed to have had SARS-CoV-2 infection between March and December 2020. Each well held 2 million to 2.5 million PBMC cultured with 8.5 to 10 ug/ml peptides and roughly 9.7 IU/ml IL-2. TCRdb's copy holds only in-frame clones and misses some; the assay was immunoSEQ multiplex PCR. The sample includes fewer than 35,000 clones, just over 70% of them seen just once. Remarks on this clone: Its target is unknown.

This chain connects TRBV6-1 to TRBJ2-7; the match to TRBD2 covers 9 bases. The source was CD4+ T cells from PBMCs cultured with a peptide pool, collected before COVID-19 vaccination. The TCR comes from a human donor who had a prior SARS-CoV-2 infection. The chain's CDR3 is CASSEKIGTSFYEQYF. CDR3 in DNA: TGTGCCAGCAGTGAAAAAATCGGGACTAGCTTCTACGAGCAGTACTTC.